The clone carrying this TCR beta chain was observed a handful of times. The antigen is not known. With 5 bases removed from V and 2 bases from J, the gap between germline ends came to 14 bases. This CDR3 comprises 14 residues. CDR1 DFQATT and CDR2 SNEGSKA come from the germline V gene (reference sequence). TCRdb reprocessed the 5' RACE reads via MiXCR and lists one record per CDR3 protein. This sample has over 400,000 distinct CDR3 sequences; roughly a quarter occur once, and the top ten carry about 0.92%. The sample comes from a study of CD8 T cells in ankylosing spondylitis. Study observations and caveats: What appeared characteristic of ankylosing spondylitis blood was a TCR beta motif of eight or nine highly homologous variants.

The clonotype was recovered from a male donor with ankylosing spondylitis. The sample consisted of blood, either unsorted or a sorted T cell fraction (not recorded which). V and J are TRBV20-1 and TRBJ2-3; a weak D match, TRBD2 (5 bases). CDR3 DNA: TGCAGTGCTTCCCAGGAGCGGAACACAGATACGCAGTATTTT. Translated: CSASQERNTDTQYF.